The source of this T cell receptor beta chain is a study of T cell repertoires in cytomegalovirus infection. Findings and limits, study-wide: The cumulative frequency of public TCR beta families distinguished individuals who carried CMV together with the relevant HLA.

TCRdb redid the calling of the reads with MiXCR, one entry per CDR3 protein. The profile covers around 300,000 distinct CDR3 sequences, with around a quarter appearing a single time and less than 15% taken by the ten largest. Remarks on this clonotype: The antigen is unknown.

The source of this sequence is a human donor in good health (CMV status not recorded). Some clones in this sample may be carry-over from other donors' samples. The specimen comprised cultured PBMCs, sampled from culture after CMV antigen stimulation.

CDR3 residues: CSVVPRDSDFYEQYF. CDR3 nucleotide sequence: TGCAGCGTTGTTCCCCGGGACAGCGACTTCTACGAGCAGTACTTC. The chain uses TRBV29-1 and TRBJ2-7; TRBD1 aligns across 7 bases. The germline gives CDR1 SQVTM, CDR2 ANQGSEA. J lost 3 bases, V lost 4 bases, and 12 bases had no gene match. The CDR3 sequence is 15 residues long.